The 26 T cell receptor beta chains presented below share a single source sample, sequenced in a study of tumor-infiltrating lymphocytes in primary liver carcinoma. Germline DNA was extracted too, while blood RNA derived from unsorted whole blood. Starting from about 0.5 ug of total RNA, TCR beta cDNA was produced with a primer in the constant region. It was through three nested multiplex PCR rounds of slightly modified ARM-PCR that TCR beta libraries arose. Both of the initial two PCR rounds ran for around 9 cycles and employed TRBV1-TRBV30 forward primers alongside a C-beta reverse primer. Each CDR3 protein gets one entry after TCRdb re-called the multiplex PCR reads with MiXCR. Here the sample spans around 210,000 distinct CDR3 sequences, 65% being singletons. What was sequenced was peripheral blood. The receptors were sampled from a woman aged 60 to 75 with primary liver carcinoma and hepatitis B virus infection.

A note on this clonotype: Given a much more abundant clone one base away, this may be a read error. The conserved phenylalanine or tryptophan is not found at the CDR3 terminus, so this likely reflects a read error. The J gene is TRBJ1-1, the V gene TRBV4-1; D ambiguous. Trimming pared 3 bases from V and 4 bases from J, leaving 15 bases between. Germline V gene data show CDR1 as MGHRA and CDR2 as YSYEKL. The CDR3 totals 15 residues. Here the CDR3 reads CASSHLRGLVTEAFS. The CDR3 DNA follows: TGCGCCAGCAGCCACTTGCGGGGATTGGTCACTGAAGCTTTCTCT.

About this clonotype itself: This sequence may be a read error, since a much larger clone differs from it by one base. J is TRBJ1-1 and V is TRBV6-5; 7 bases line up with TRBD1. Germline CDR1 reads MNHEY; CDR2 reads SVGAGI. This CDR3 has 14 amino acids. This CDR3 is CASSPGQEPLETFF. The CDR3, as DNA: TGTGCCAGCAGTCCCGGACAGGAACCCCTTGAAACTTTCTTT.

Remarks on this clonotype: A much more abundant neighbour one base away suggests this may be a read error. The chain has TRBV5-4 and TRBJ2-1; 9 positions agree with TRBD2. The CDR3 contains 16 residues. Per the germline V gene, CDR1 is SGHNT and CDR2 is YYREEE (reference sequence). V shed 0 bases, J shed 7 bases, and the junction held 8 bases outside the gene matches. DNA of the CDR3: TGTGCCAGCAGCTTGGAGGCCGGGACTAGCAATAATGAGCAGTTCTTC. Its protein product is CASSLEAGTSNNEQFF.

CDR3 loop: CASSLGREAGRNSPLHF. CDR3 DNA sequence: TGTGCCAGCAGCTTAGGCAGGGAAGCAGGGCGTAATTCACCCCTCCACTTT. The chain joins TRBV11-2 to TRBJ1-6; tentatively, D is TRBD1 (5 bases). Trimming took off 1 base at V and 6 bases at J, with 16 bases between the two ends. Germline loops: CDR1 SGHAT, CDR2 FQNNGV. CDR3 length: 17 amino acids.

Points on this clonotype: One base away lies a much larger clone, so this may be a sequencing read error. Because the CDR3 is missing its conserved closing phenylalanine or tryptophan, this is likely a read error. The chain links TRBV12-3 or TRBV12-4 to TRBJ1-1; 8 bases fit TRBD1. V was pared by 5 bases and J by 4 bases, with 12 bases of the junction left unmatched. The CDR3 is 16 amino acids. The CDR3 sequence: CASSRPKGQGFTEAFY. Written as DNA, the CDR3 is TGTGCCAGCAGTCGACCAAAAGGACAGGGATTCACTGAAGCTTTCTAT.

With regard to this clonotype: One end of the junction fails to match germline, which may point to a read error. The chain combines TRBV11-3 with TRBJ1-2; D remains ambiguous. The germline CDR1 and CDR2 sequences are SGHNT and YENEEA. The CDR3 is 15 amino acids. Here the CDR3 reads CASSLDEQRNYGYIF. CDR3 coding DNA: TGTGCCAGCAGCTTAGATGAACAGAGGAACTATGGCTACATCTTC.

This clonotype was found a few times. A read error may explain this, as a much larger clone is one base away. Since the CDR3 does not end with the conserved phenylalanine or tryptophan, this likely comes from a read error. CDR3 coding DNA: TGCAGCGCCTTGGGGGGAAGCGCTAACTATGGCTACACCTCC. Amino acid sequence: CSALGGSANYGYTS. The chain employs TRBV29-1 and TRBJ1-2; maybe TRBD1 (5 bases). This CDR3 is built from 14 residues. Germline CDR1 SQVTM, CDR2 ANQGSEA. Trimming took off 7 bases at V and 0 bases at J, with 15 bases between the two ends.

Of note for this clonotype: The conserved final phenylalanine or tryptophan is absent from the CDR3, which likely points to a read error. The chain is built from TRBV4-1 and TRBJ1-1; D ambiguous. Trimming pared 6 bases from V and 3 bases from J, leaving 17 bases between. Germline V gene sequence: CDR1 MGHRA, CDR2 YSYEKL. This CDR3 spans 15 amino acids. The CDR3 sequence is CASSQSPGVDTEAFY. CDR3 nucleotides: TGCGCCAGCAGTCAAAGCCCGGGAGTAGACACTGAAGCTTTCTAT.

The chain recombines TRBV5-1 with TRBJ2-3, with no clear D. The CDR3 contains 14 residues. Looked up from germline, CDR1 is SGHRS and CDR2 is YFSETQ. V gave up 6 bases and J gave up 0 bases, with 11 bases separating them. The CDR3 here is CASISGGSTDTQYF. The CDR3 region has the DNA TGCGCCAGCATCTCCGGTGGGAGCACAGATACGCAGTATTTT.

The chain couples TRBV11-2 to TRBJ2-7; D unclear. Germline CDR1 SGHAT, CDR2 FQNNGV. Trimming left V 5 bases short and J 0 bases short, with 14 bases between. The CDR3 extends over 15 amino acids. CDR3 coding DNA: TGTGCCAGCAGCCAAGGAGTTTTGAGCTCCTACGAGCAGTACTTC. Its translation is CASSQGVLSSYEQYF.

This chain joins TRBV28 and TRBJ2-7; 14 positions agree with TRBD2. The germline V gene has CDR1 MDHEN and CDR2 SYDVKM. Trimming took 4 bases from V and 7 from J; bases not matched to a gene: 6. The CDR3 runs 15 residues. DNA of the CDR3: TGTGCCAGCAGTTCGGGACTAGCGGGAGTGAGTGAGCAGTACTTC. Protein product: CASSSGLAGVSEQYF.

The V and J genes are TRBV5-6 and TRBJ2-1; 8 bases fit TRBD2. J gave up 2 bases and V 5 bases, and 12 bases lay outside the gene matches. Per the germline V gene, CDR1 is SGHDT and CDR2 is YYEEEE. There are 17 residues in the CDR3. The CDR3 protein is CASSSVTSAITYNEQFF. CDR3 nucleotides: TGTGCCAGCAGTTCTGTGACTAGCGCGATCACCTACAATGAGCAGTTCTTC.

The table lists this clonotype with a count of one. At one of its ends the junction is not consistent with the germline gene, which may arise from a read error. This chain joins TRBV11-3 and TRBJ2-1; 8 bases map to TRBD2. The CDR3 is 17 amino acids. Germline assignment: CDR1 SGHNT and CDR2 YENEEA. CDR3 protein: CASSLAGAGGWNNGQFF. The CDR3 DNA follows: TGTGCCAGCAGCTTGGCCGGTGCGGGAGGATGGAACAATGGGCAGTTCTTC.

Worth noting for this clonotype: A junction end diverges from the germline sequence, so it may reflect a read error. The rearrangement links TRBV7-9 to TRBJ2-5; 8 nucleotides agree with TRBD1. CDR1 is SEHNR and CDR2 is FQNEAQ in the germline V gene (reference sequence). The length of the CDR3 is 14 residues. In nucleotides, the CDR3 is TGTGCCAGCAGCTGGGGACAGGCCGACGAGACCCAGTACTTT. Translation: CASSWGQADETQYF.

Notes on this clonotype: Since a much larger clone is just one base distant, this may be a read error. The rearrangement links TRBV6-1 to TRBJ2-2; 12 positions agree with TRBD2. Germline CDR1 is MNHNS and CDR2 is SASEGT. V lost 8 bases to trimming and J lost 4 bases; unmatched junction nucleotides: 11. CDR3 length equals 17 residues. DNA for the CDR3: TGTGCCAGCCAGATGAGACTAGCGGGAGCGGGCACCGGGGAGCTGTTTTTT. Translated, it gives CASQMRLAGAGTGELFF.

In regard to this clonotype: The final CDR3 position lacks the conserved phenylalanine or tryptophan, pointing to a likely read error. The chain uses TRBV28 and TRBJ2-1; 11 nucleotides line up with TRBD2. In germline, CDR1 is MDHEN, CDR2 SYDVKM. The CDR3 consists of 15 residues. The chain's CDR3 is CASSLLAGDGNGQFH. CDR3 DNA: TGTGCCAGCAGTCTACTAGCGGGAGACGGGAATGGGCAGTTCCAC.

This clonotype was seen more than once but under ten times. This may be a read error, as it is one base from a much larger clone. V gene TRBV12-3 or TRBV12-4 combines with J gene TRBJ1-1; the D is unclear. V was clipped by 8 bases and J by 1 base, with 14 bases between them. CDR3 length equals 14 residues. The CDR3 DNA reads TGTGCCAGCGGTTATCGACGGACGAACACTGAAGCTTTCTTT. Its translation: CASGYRRTNTEAFF.

As concerns this clonotype: At one of its ends the junction is not consistent with the germline gene, which may arise from a read error. CDR3 sequence: CVSSFLAGELFF. The CDR3 DNA sequence: TGTGTCAGCAGCTTCTTGGCCGGGGAACTGTTTTTT. The chain carries TRBV11-2 and TRBJ2-2; a possible D gene is TRBD2 (5 bases). Germline V gene lookup returns CDR1 SGHAT and CDR2 FQNNGV. This CDR3 contains 12 residues.

This clonotype was observed once. The conserved final phenylalanine or tryptophan is absent from the CDR3, which likely points to a read error. The J gene is TRBJ2-7, the V gene TRBV4-2; D gene unclear. Trimming removed 1 base at V and 3 bases at J, with 10 bases between. The CDR3 runs 14 residues. Germline assignment: CDR1 LGHNA and CDR2 YNFKEQ. The CDR3 reads CASSQVGSFYEQYL. The CDR3 DNA reads as TGTGCCAGCAGCCAAGTGGGTAGCTTCTACGAGCAGTACCTC.

With respect to this clonotype: A read error is possible here, since a much larger clone lies one base away. This chain joins TRBV14 and TRBJ1-6; possible D gene TRBD1, 6 bases. CDR3 size: 14 residues. In germline, CDR1 is SGHDN, CDR2 FVKESK. The CDR3 bases are TGTGCCGGCAGCCAATTCAGGGGAAATTCACCCCTCCACTTT. It translates to CAGSQFRGNSPLHF.

The chain carries TRBV5-1 and TRBJ1-1; D ambiguous. The CDR3 contains 15 residues. CDR1 and CDR2 (germline): SGHRS, YFSETQ. Trimming took off 0 bases at V and 1 base at J, with 10 bases between the two ends. This CDR3 reads CASSLAVGGNTEAFF. DNA for the CDR3: TGCGCCAGCAGCTTGGCCGTCGGAGGGAACACTGAAGCTTTCTTT.

Notes on this clonotype: This may be a read error: a much more frequent sequence differs by one nucleotide. The chain is built from TRBV14 and TRBJ2-2; no clear D. Germline-derived CDR1 and CDR2 are SGHDN and FVKESK. CDR3 length: 17 residues. The germline V and J ends were trimmed by 4 bases and 3 bases, with 18 bases remaining between them. Here the CDR3 DNA reads TGTGCCAGCAGCCGAGTTCTCACGTTTGGGGACACCGGGGAGCTGTTTTTT. As protein: CASSRVLTFGDTGELFF. Combining the CDR3 with reference TRBV14 and TRBJ2-2 gives the whole variable domain EAGVTQFPSHSVIEKGQTVTLRCDPISGHDNLYWYRRVMGKEIKFLLHFVKESKQDESGMPNNRFLAERTGGTYSTLKVQPAELEDSGVYFCASSRVLTFGDTGELFFGEGSRLTVL.

Many counts were recorded for this clonotype. The CDR3 reads CASSYSRGQNTEAFF. DNA for the CDR3: TGTGCCAGCAGTTACTCAAGGGGGCAGAACACTGAAGCTTTCTTT. The chain is built from TRBV6-6 and TRBJ1-1, with 7 bases lining up with TRBD1. V lost 0 bases to trimming and J lost 1 base; unmatched junction nucleotides: 2. This CDR3 has 15 amino acids. Germline CDR1 and CDR2: MNHNY and SVGAGI (reference sequence).

This clonotype has ten or more counts. The rearrangement links TRBV11-3 to TRBJ1-1, with 11 bases fitting TRBD1. This CDR3 has 15 amino acids. Germline CDR1 is SGHNT and CDR2 is YENEEA. Trimming removed 5 bases from V and 4 bases from J; junction bases left unmatched: 6. CDR3 nucleotide sequence: TGTGCCAGCAGCCCGGGGACAGGGGGACTCACTGAAGCTTTCTTT. Amino acids: CASSPGTGGLTEAFF.

On this clonotype itself: The conserved final phenylalanine or tryptophan is absent from the CDR3, which likely points to a read error. The chain uses TRBV6-6 and TRBJ1-1; D remains ambiguous. V was clipped by 3 bases and J by 6 bases, with 17 bases between them. This CDR3 has 15 amino acids. Germline V gene sequence: CDR1 MNHNY, CDR2 SVGAGI (reference sequence). The DNA for the CDR3 is TGTGCCAGCAGTTATGACGGTCCCGAGAGGTCTGAAGCTTTCTCT. Its protein product is CASSYDGPERSEAFS.

In the case of this clonotype: A read error is possible here, since a much larger clone lies one base away. The gene calls are TRBV12-3 or TRBV12-4 and TRBJ2-3; either TRBD1 or TRBD2 may fit D (5 bases each). The CDR3 totals 17 residues. DNA of the CDR3: TGTGTCAGCACCCGCCACGCGGGTGGGTGGGGGACAGATACGCAGTATTTT. Its protein product is CVSTRHAGGWGTDTQYF.